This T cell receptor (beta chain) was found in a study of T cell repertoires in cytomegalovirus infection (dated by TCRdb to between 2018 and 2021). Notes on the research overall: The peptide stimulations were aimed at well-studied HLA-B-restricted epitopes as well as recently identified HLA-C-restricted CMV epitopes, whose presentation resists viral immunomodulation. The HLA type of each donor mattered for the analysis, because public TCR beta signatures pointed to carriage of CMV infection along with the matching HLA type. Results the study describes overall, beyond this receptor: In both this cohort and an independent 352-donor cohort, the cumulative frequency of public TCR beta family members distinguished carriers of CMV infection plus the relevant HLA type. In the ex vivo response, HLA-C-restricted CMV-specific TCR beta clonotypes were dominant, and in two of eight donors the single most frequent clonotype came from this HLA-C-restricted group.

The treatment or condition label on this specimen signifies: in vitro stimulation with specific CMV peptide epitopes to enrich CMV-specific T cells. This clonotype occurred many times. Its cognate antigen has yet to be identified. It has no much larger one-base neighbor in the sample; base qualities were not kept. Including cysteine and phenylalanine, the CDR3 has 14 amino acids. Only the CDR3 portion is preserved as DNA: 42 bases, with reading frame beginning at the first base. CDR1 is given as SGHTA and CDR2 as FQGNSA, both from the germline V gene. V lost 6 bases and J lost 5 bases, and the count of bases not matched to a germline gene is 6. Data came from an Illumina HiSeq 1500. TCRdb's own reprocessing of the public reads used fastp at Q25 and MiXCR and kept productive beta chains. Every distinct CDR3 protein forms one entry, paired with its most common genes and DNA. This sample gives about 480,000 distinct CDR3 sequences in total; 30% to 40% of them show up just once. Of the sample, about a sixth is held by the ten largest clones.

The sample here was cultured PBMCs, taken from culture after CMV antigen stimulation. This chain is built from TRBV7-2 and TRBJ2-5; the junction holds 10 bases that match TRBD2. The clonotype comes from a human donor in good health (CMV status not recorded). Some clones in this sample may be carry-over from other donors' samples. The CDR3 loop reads CASRPSGSRETQYF. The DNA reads TGTGCCAGCAGACCTAGCGGGAGCCGGGAGACCCAGTACTTC.